The clone carrying this TCR beta chain has more than one count but fewer than ten. The data were taken from a study of identical twins. Via MiXCR, TCRdb re-called the 5' RACE reads, giving one row per CDR3 protein. The sample contains 450,000 to 500,000 distinct CDR3 sequences, roughly an eighth of which appear only once. Germline loops: CDR1 SNHLY, CDR2 FYNNEI. The V end lost 3 bases, the J end lost 3 bases, and 9 bases lay between the germline ends. The CDR3 is made up of 13 amino acids. The sample was also reused in another study, on yellow fever vaccine responses in identical twins.

V usage is TRBV2 and J usage is TRBJ2-7; the D gene is possibly TRBD1 (6 bases). Sequenced input: CD4+ T cells sorted from blood. The clonotype was recovered from a woman between 18 and 29 years old in good health. The CDR3 loop is CASSDQGFYEQYF. Written as DNA, the CDR3 is TGTGCCAGCAGTGATCAGGGGTTCTACGAGCAGTACTTC.